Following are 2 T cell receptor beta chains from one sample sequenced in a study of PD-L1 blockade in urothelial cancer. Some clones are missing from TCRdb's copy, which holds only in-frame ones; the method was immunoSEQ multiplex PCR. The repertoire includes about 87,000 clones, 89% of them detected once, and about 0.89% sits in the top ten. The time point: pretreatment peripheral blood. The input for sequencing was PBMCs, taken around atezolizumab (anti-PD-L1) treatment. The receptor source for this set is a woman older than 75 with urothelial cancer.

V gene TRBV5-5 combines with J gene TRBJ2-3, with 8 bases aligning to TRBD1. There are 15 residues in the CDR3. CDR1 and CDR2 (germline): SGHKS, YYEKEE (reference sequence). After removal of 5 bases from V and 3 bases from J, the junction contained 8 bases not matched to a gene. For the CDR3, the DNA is TGTGCCAGCAGTCAAGGGGACAGGCAAACAGATACGCAGTATTTT. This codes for CASSQGDRQTDTQYF.

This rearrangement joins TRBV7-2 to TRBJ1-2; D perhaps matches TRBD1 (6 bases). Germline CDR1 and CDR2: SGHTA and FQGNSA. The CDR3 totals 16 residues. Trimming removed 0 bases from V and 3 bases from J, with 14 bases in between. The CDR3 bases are TGTGCCAGCAGCTTAGCCGGGTCCCGACAGGACTATGGCTACACCTTC. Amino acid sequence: CASSLAGSRQDYGYTF.